Shown below are 3 T cell receptor beta chains from a single sample sequenced in a study of graft-versus-host responses after intestinal transplantation. Antigen specificity for these receptors is unknown. Clones were sequenced by immunoSEQ multiplex PCR, and TCRdb holds only the in-frame ones, with some missing. The sample records around 96,000 clones, 92% being singletons. The sequences come from unstimulated CD4+ T cells sorted from spleen or lymph node cells, collected before intestinal transplant. These receptors were collected from a human donor who received an intestinal transplant.

This clone appeared a few times. V is TRBV10-3 and J is TRBJ1-1, with D uncertain. The CDR3 loop spans 13 amino acids. Trimming took off 0 bases at V and 7 bases at J, with 9 bases between the two ends. Germline V gene lookup returns CDR1 ENHRY and CDR2 SYGVKD. The CDR3 reads CAISESRVYEAFF. Here the CDR3 DNA reads TGTGCCATCAGTGAGTCTCGAGTTTATGAAGCTTTCTTT.

The rearrangement uses TRBV6-6 and TRBJ2-1; the match to TRBD2 covers 10 bases. V trimming: 7 bases; J trimming: 5 bases; junction bases outside the gene matches: 11. CDR1 and CDR2 from the germline V gene are MNHNY and SVGAGI (reference sequence). The CDR3 extends over 16 amino acids. CDR3 residues: CASTGGAGGPHNEQFF. CDR3 sequence (DNA): TGTGCCAGCACTGGGGGAGCGGGAGGGCCACACAATGAGCAGTTCTTC.

The chain uses TRBV5-6 and TRBJ2-3; 8 nucleotides align to TRBD1. This CDR3 is 14 amino acids long. V shed 0 bases and J 8 bases; nucleotides not matched to a gene: 5. The V gene's germline CDR1 is SGHDT and CDR2 YYEEEE. The CDR3 sequence: CASSLVGTGGTQYF. For the CDR3, the DNA is TGTGCCAGCAGCTTGGTTGGCACAGGGGGTACGCAGTATTTT.